This T cell receptor beta chain came from a study of regulatory T cells in long-lasting Graves disease. CDR1 and CDR2 from the germline V gene are SGHRS and YFSETQ. This CDR3 is built from 12 residues. Losses at the gene ends were 3 bases for V and 9 bases for J; bases not matched to a gene: 5. Construction of the TCR beta libraries employed iRepertoire HTBI primers in conjunction with Arm-PCR of CDR3 regions. Each CDR3 protein gets one entry after TCRdb re-called the multiplex PCR reads with MiXCR. The sample contains roughly 610,000 distinct CDR3 sequences, more than 15% of which appear only once. Stated time point: newly diagnosed GD, antithyroid drugs for less than 3 months. TCR sequences were obtained from RNA taken from PBMCs. These same data were also listed under a study on T cells in Graves' hyperthyroidism and ophthalmopathy.

This sequence originates from a man between 18 and 29 years old with Graves disease. This sample comprised peripheral blood mononuclear cells (PBMCs), obtained at new diagnosis, from a patient treated with antithyroid drugs. This chain connects TRBV5-1 to TRBJ1-2; 7 nucleotides line up with TRBD1. Here the CDR3 reads CASSSRDSRYTF. The DNA of the CDR3 is TGCGCCAGCAGCTCCCGGGACAGCCGCTACACCTTC.